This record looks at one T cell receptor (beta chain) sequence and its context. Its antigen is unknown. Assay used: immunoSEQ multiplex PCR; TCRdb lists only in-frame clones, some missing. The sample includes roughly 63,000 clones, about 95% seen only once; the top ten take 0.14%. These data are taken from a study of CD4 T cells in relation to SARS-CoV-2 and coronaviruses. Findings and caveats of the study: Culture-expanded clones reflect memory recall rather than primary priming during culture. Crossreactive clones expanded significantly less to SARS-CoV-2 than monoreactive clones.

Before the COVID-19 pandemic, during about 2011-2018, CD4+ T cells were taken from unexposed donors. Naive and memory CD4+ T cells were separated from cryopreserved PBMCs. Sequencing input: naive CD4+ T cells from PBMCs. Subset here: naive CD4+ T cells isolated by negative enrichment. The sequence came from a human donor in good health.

The CDR3 bases are TGTGCCAGCAGCATGAGAGACAGGGTAGAGACCCAGTACTTC. This gives the protein CASSMRDRVETQYF. The chain couples TRBV9 to TRBJ2-5, with 7 bases identical to TRBD1. The length of the CDR3 is 14 residues. V gave up 4 bases and J gave up 4 bases; unmatched junction bases: 7. CDR1 is SGDLS and CDR2 is YYNGEE in the germline V gene.